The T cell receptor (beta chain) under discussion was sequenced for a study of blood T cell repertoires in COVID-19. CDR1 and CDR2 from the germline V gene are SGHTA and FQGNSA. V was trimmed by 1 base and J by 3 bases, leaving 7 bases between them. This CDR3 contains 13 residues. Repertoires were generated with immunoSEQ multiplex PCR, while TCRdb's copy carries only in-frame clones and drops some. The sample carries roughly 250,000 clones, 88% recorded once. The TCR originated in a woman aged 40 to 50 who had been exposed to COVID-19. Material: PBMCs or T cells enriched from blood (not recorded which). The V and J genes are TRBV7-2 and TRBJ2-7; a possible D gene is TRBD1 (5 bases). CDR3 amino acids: CASSLGQFYEQYF. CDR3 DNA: TGTGCCAGCAGCTTAGGACAGTTCTACGAGCAGTACTTC.